The clone carrying this T cell receptor beta chain appeared many times. Its antigen is not known. The ends were cut back, 0 bases at V and 3 bases at J, with 14 bases in the middle. The CDR3 runs 16 residues. Germline CDR1 reads KGHSH; CDR2 reads LQKENI. The iRepertoire nested amplicon-rescue multiplex PCR amplified TCR alpha and beta CDR3s from RNA. Tissue mRNA or PBMC total RNA, 100-400 ng, went into one-step reverse transcription and amplification. TCRdb reprocessed the multiplex PCR reads via MiXCR and lists one record per CDR3 protein. The data show fewer than 250,000 distinct CDR3 sequences, more than 25% seen once. The data were obtained in a study of glioma-infiltrating T cells. Study-level results: CDR3 overlap between tissue and blood was very small. Above-expected tissue-blood divergence occurred in all gliomas, most in low-grade ones.

The sequenced sample consisted of glioma tissue, nonneoplastic brain tissue, or PBMCs (not recorded which). The TCR comes from a human donor with low-grade glioma or glioblastoma, undergoing nonglioma brain surgery, or in good health (not recorded which). The chain recombines TRBV18 with TRBJ1-1, with D perhaps TRBD1 (6 bases). This chain's CDR3 is CASSPPSRGAYTEAFF. The CDR3 DNA sequence: TGTGCCAGCTCACCACCATCCCGGGGGGCATACACTGAAGCTTTCTTT.